What follows are 10 T cell receptor beta chains derived from one specimen sequenced in a study of tumor and adjacent non-tumor tissue in lung cancer. No cell sorting was done before RNA was extracted from the tissue. This non-tumor lung sample came from over 3 cm beyond the tumor edge. A modified ARM-PCR protocol with three rounds of nested PCR amplified TCRbeta. Each CDR3 protein gets one entry after TCRdb re-called the multiplex PCR reads with MiXCR. This table holds about 80,000 distinct CDR3 sequences, 70% to 90% found once. Sequencing input: distant non-tumor lung tissue. The receptors stem from a man aged 55 to 70 with non-small cell lung cancer.

In the case of this clonotype: At one of its ends the junction is not consistent with the germline gene, which may arise from a read error. The DNA for the CDR3 is TGCAATGCTCCCCCTAGGGGGAGCTCCTACGAGCAGTACTTC. Its protein is CNAPPRGSSYEQYF. The rearrangement links TRBV20-1 to TRBJ2-7, with a weak D call TRBD1 (6 bases). The CDR3 is 14 amino acids. The germline V gene has CDR1 DFQATT and CDR2 SNEGSKA (reference sequence).

Concerning this clonotype: An end of the junction differs from the germline gene, which may be a read error. In DNA, the CDR3 is TGTACCAGTAGTTTCCCCCTGGGACAACATGAAGCTTTCTTT. Its protein is CTSSFPLGQHEAFF. This rearrangement joins TRBV11-2 to TRBJ1-1; D might be TRBD1 (6 bases). Germline CDR1 and CDR2: SGHAT and FQNNGV. There are 14 residues in the CDR3.

In regard to this clonotype: A junction boundary mismatches the germline segment, possibly from a read error. The chain couples TRBV6-5 to TRBJ1-4; D ambiguous. CDR1 is MNHEY, CDR2 SVGAGI, per germline. The CDR3 has 17 residues. The CDR3 reads CASSPRTGIGRFKKLFF. In nucleotides, the CDR3 is TGTGCCAGCAGTCCGCGGACCGGGATAGGGAGATTTAAAAAACTATTTTTT.

Concerning this clonotype: A read error may produce the germline difference seen at one junction end. This chain connects TRBV6-2 or TRBV6-3 to TRBJ1-2; D is unclear. Germline-derived CDR1 and CDR2 are MNHEY and SVGEGT. The CDR3 runs 15 residues. CDR3 DNA sequence: TGTGCCAGCAGTTACTTTTCAATAGGAGACTATGGCTACACATTC. It is translated as CASSYFSIGDYGYTF.

As regards this clonotype: This is likely a read error, given that the CDR3 carries no conserved phenylalanine or tryptophan at its end. The CDR3 sequence: CSATLAGGWVNEQFL. CDR3 DNA: TGCAGTGCGACCTTAGCGGGAGGGTGGGTCAATGAGCAGTTCTTA. The V call is TRBV20-1, the J call TRBJ2-1; 11 nucleotides line up with TRBD2. The CDR3 consists of 15 residues. CDR1 is DFQATT, CDR2 SNEGSKA, per germline (reference sequence). Germline trimming cut 6 bases from V and 6 bases from J; bases unmatched to any gene: 10.

About this clonotype itself: The missing conserved phenylalanine or tryptophan at the end of this CDR3 makes a read error likely. The chain uses TRBV20-1 and TRBJ1-5, with a possible D match to TRBD1 (6 bases). The germline V and J ends were trimmed by 8 bases and 0 bases, with 17 bases remaining between them. The CDR3 is 15 residues long. The germline V gene encodes CDR1 DFQATT and CDR2 SNEGSKA (reference sequence). The CDR3: CSSRRAGHSNQPQHC. As DNA, the CDR3 is TGCAGTAGCCGGAGAGCGGGACATAGCAATCAGCCCCAGCATTGT.

To note about this clonotype: Germline and junction disagree at one end, which may indicate a read error. The genes are TRBV11-2 and TRBJ1-3; D remains ambiguous. Germline V gene sequence: CDR1 SGHAT, CDR2 FQNNGV. The CDR3 is made up of 15 amino acids. CDR3 nucleotide sequence: TGTGCCTGCAGCTTAGTGGGTGGCCCCGGAAACACCATATATTTT. This encodes CACSLVGGPGNTIYF.

The CDR3 region is CASSQQGLAPTDMRYF. The CDR3 nucleotides read TGTGCCAGCAGCCAACAGGGACTAGCCCCCACAGATATGCGGTATTTT. This chain uses TRBV5-4 with TRBJ2-3; 9 bases match TRBD2. The germline V gene encodes CDR1 SGHNT and CDR2 YYREEE (reference sequence). The V gene end was trimmed by 4 bases and the J gene end by 14 bases; junction bases not matched to a gene: 20. The CDR3 runs to 16 residues.

A note on this clonotype: A junction end diverges from the germline sequence, so it may reflect a read error. The V and J genes are TRBV11-3 and TRBJ2-3; possible D gene TRBD2, 5 bases. The CDR3 consists of 13 residues. Germline V gene lookup returns CDR1 SGHNT and CDR2 YENEEA. The CDR3 DNA follows: TGTTCCAGCAGTTTTCAGGAGGCAGATACGCAGTATTTT. Translating gives CSSSFQEADTQYF.

With respect to this clonotype: Relative to the germline gene, one junction end is altered; a read error may explain this. The gene calls are TRBV29-1 and TRBJ1-1; D uncertain. The CDR3 loop spans 12 amino acids. Germline CDR1 SQVTM, CDR2 ANQGSEA. CDR3 sequence reads: CSIECGSAEAFF. Written as DNA, the CDR3 is TGCAGCATTGAATGTGGATCTGCTGAAGCTTTCTTT.